This T cell receptor beta chain was identified in a study of blood T cell repertoires in COVID-19. CDR3 length equals 12 residues. Trimming removed 2 bases at V and 4 bases at J, with 6 bases between. The germline CDR1 and CDR2 sequences are SNHLY and FYNNEI. Assay: immunoSEQ multiplex PCR; the TCRdb copy retains only in-frame clones and omits some. Here the sample spans roughly 170,000 clones, 81% being singletons. This sequence joins TRBV2 and TRBJ2-7, with D unresolved. The sequence was collected from a woman aged 40 to 49 with acute COVID-19. The sequenced sample was PBMCs or T cells enriched from blood (not recorded which). The CDR3 is CASSEQAYEQYF. CDR3 nucleotides: TGTGCCAGCAGTGAACAAGCTTACGAGCAGTACTTC. The full variable domain, rest sourced from reference TRBV2 and TRBJ2-7, is EPEVTQTPSHQVTQMGQEVILRCVPISNHLYFYWYRQILGQKVEFLVSFYNNEISEKSEIFDDQFSVERPDGSNFTLKIRSTKLEDSAMYFCASSEQAYEQYFGPGTRLTVT.